The 13 T cell receptor beta chains reported below all come from one sample, sequenced in a study of Graves' ophthalmopathy and Graves' hyperthyroidism. Amplification of the TCR beta CDR3 regions used RNA transcripts (as template). An opening RT-PCR round employed HTBI primers and preceded a second-round multiplex PCR. TCRdb reprocessed the multiplex PCR reads via MiXCR and lists one record per CDR3 protein. The sample has approximately 1.2 million distinct CDR3 sequences, about 38% seen once. The sample taken for sequencing was peripheral blood or thyroid tissue (not recorded which). These TCRs come from an adult man with Graves' hyperthyroidism.

V gene TRBV7-8 combines with J gene TRBJ1-2; 10 bases map to TRBD1. The V segment lost 5 bases and the J segment 0 bases; nucleotides outside the gene matches: 12. The V gene's germline CDR1 is SGHVS and CDR2 FQNEAQ. This CDR3 is 18 amino acids long. This CDR3 reads CASSQGQGQSTANYGYTF. In DNA, the CDR3 is TGTGCCAGCAGCCAGGGACAGGGGCAATCTACGGCTAACTATGGCTACACCTTC. Full variable domain (rest looked up from reference TRBV7-8 and TRBJ1-2): GAGVSQSPRYKVAKRGQDVALRCDPISGHVSLFWYQQALGQGPEFLTYFQNEAQLDKSGLPSDRFFAERPEGSVSTLKIQRTQQEDSAVYLCASSQGQGQSTANYGYTFGSGTRLTVV.

The sample holds many counts of this clonotype. This sequence joins TRBV10-3 and TRBJ2-7; D is undetermined. Germline-derived CDR1 and CDR2 are ENHRY and SYGVKD. The V end lost 5 bases, the J end lost 3 bases, and 5 bases lay between the germline ends. This CDR3 spans 11 amino acids. The CDR3 DNA reads TGTGCCATCAGTATCGGCTACGAGCAGTACTTC. Translated: CAISIGYEQYF.

This clonotype was found many times. The rearrangement links TRBV2 to TRBJ2-2; no definite D call. CDR1 is SNHLY and CDR2 is FYNNEI in the germline V gene. The CDR3 extends over 13 amino acids. Trimming took 1 base from V and 6 from J, leaving 6 bases between them. CDR3 in DNA: TGTGCCAGCAGTGAAGGAAGGGCCGGGGAGCTGTTTTTT. This encodes CASSEGRAGELFF. The variable domain in full, with the rest retrieved from reference TRBV2 and TRBJ2-2, is EPEVTQTPSHQVTQMGQEVILRCVPISNHLYFYWYRQILGQKVEFLVSFYNNEISEKSEIFDDQFSVERPDGSNFTLKIRSTKLEDSAMYFCASSEGRAGELFFGEGSRLTVL.

In nucleotides, the CDR3 is TGTGCCAGCAGCCGCGGCGCGTCGGGACAGGGGATGTCCGGGGAGCTGTTTTTT. It codes for CASSRGASGQGMSGELFF. V usage is TRBV5-6 and J usage is TRBJ2-2; 10 positions agree with TRBD1. The V gene's germline CDR1 is SGHDT and CDR2 YYEEEE. The CDR3 is 18 residues long. V trimming: 4 bases; J trimming: 6 bases; junction bases outside the gene matches: 15.

Comment on this clonotype: As the CDR3 is not closed by the conserved phenylalanine or tryptophan, this likely results from a read error. No DNA is shown, since the ends of the CDR3 on it are uncertain; the CDR3 is the one TCRdb lists. The gene calls are TRBV7-8 and TRBJ1-3. Counting both end residues, the CDR3 totals 10 amino acids. CDR1 is SGHVS, CDR2 FQNEAQ, per germline. CDR3 sequence reads: CASSLVSNHP.

This clonotype was seen a few times. The J gene is TRBJ1-2, the V gene TRBV18; tentative D call: TRBD1 (6 bases). In germline, CDR1 is KGHSH, CDR2 LQKENI. V was clipped by 1 base and J by 4 bases, with 13 bases between them. CDR3 length: 15 residues. The CDR3 coding sequence is TGTGCCAGCTCACCACGGGACACCGATCCCTATGGCTACACCTTC. It encodes CASSPRDTDPYGYTF.

The chain uses TRBV2 and TRBJ2-7; 8 positions agree with TRBD1. Germline CDR1 reads SNHLY; CDR2 reads FYNNEI. The CDR3 sequence is 18 residues long. The junction had 16 bases not matched to a gene; V was cut back by 6 bases and J by 0 bases. The CDR3 sequence is CASSVPHHWDRSSYEQYF. The CDR3, as DNA: TGTGCCAGCAGCGTACCACACCATTGGGACAGGAGCTCCTACGAGCAGTACTTC.

This rearrangement joins TRBV6-5 to TRBJ1-4; 7 nucleotides line up with TRBD1. CDR1 and CDR2 (germline): MNHEY, SVGAGI. The CDR3 is made up of 15 amino acids. V lost 2 bases, J lost 4 bases, and 4 bases stayed unmatched. CDR3 in DNA: TGTGCCAGCAGTTACCTGGGACAGAATAATGAAAAACTGTTTTTT. Translating it yields CASSYLGQNNEKLFF.

This clonotype was found many times. J is TRBJ2-2 and V is TRBV2, with no clear D. V was shortened by 7 bases and J by 2 bases, with 14 bases between the two germline ends. There are 15 residues in the CDR3. The germline gives CDR1 SNHLY, CDR2 FYNNEI. The CDR3 sequence is CASIDTGRNTGELFF. Here the CDR3 DNA reads TGTGCCAGCATCGACACGGGTAGAAACACCGGGGAGCTGTTTTTT.

The chain is built from TRBV9 and TRBJ2-2, with D perhaps matching TRBD2 (6 bases). V lost 4 bases and J lost 5, with 15 bases in between. There are 15 residues in the CDR3. Germline values: CDR1 SGDLS, CDR2 YYNGEE. Here the CDR3 DNA reads TGTGCCAGCAGCCCCGGGGAGGCATGGACCGGGGAGCTGTTTTTT. Translating it yields CASSPGEAWTGELFF.

This sequence joins TRBV5-8 and TRBJ2-2; 7 bases are a match to TRBD2. The germline CDR1 and CDR2 sequences are SGHTS and YDEGEE. The CDR3 runs to 16 residues. The V and J ends lost 9 bases and 5 bases, in that order; junction bases with no gene match: 16. CDR3 in DNA: TGTGCCACCCACCCTCGGGGCGGGGGATGGACCGGGGAGCTGTTTTTT. Encoded protein: CATHPRGGGWTGELFF.

The V call is TRBV25-1, the J call TRBJ2-2; D is perhaps TRBD1 (6 bases). CDR1 and CDR2 from the germline V gene are MGHDK and SYGVNS. This CDR3 contains 13 residues. Trimming left V 8 bases short and J 4 bases short, with 11 bases between. The CDR3 DNA reads TGTGCCAGCTCGGGACATCTCACCGGGGAGCTGTTTTTT. It specifies CASSGHLTGELFF.

Worth noting for this clonotype: With a much larger clone just one base away, this may be a read error. The chain joins TRBV12-3 or TRBV12-4 to TRBJ2-5; D remains unclear. This CDR3 has 13 residues. Deletions cut 3 bases from V and 7 bases from J, with 12 bases between. CDR3: CASSFGSVRTQYF. CDR3 nucleotide sequence: TGTGCCAGCAGTTTTGGGTCTGTAAGGACCCAGTACTTC.